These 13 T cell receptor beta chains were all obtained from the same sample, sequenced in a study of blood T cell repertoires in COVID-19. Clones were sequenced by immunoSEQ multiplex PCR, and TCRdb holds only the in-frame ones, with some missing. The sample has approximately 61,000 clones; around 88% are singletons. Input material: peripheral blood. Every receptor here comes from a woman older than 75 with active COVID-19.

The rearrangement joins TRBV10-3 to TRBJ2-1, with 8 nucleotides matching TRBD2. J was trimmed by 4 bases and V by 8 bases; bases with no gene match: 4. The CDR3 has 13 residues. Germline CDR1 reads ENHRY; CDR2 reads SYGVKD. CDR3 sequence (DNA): TGTGCCATCGCGGCGGGGGGTTACAATGAGCAGTTCTTC. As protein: CAIAAGGYNEQFF.

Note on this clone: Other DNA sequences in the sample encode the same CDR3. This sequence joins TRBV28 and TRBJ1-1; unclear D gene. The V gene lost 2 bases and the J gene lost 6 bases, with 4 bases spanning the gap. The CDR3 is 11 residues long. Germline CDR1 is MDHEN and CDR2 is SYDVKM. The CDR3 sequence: CASSLLSEAFF. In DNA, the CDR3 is TGTGCCAGCAGTTTACTGTCTGAAGCTTTCTTT.

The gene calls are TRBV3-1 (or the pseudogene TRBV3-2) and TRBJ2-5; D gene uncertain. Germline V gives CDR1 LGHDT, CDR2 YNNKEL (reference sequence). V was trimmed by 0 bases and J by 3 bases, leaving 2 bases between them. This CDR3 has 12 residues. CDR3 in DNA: TGTGCCAGCAGCCAAGATAAAGAGACCCAGTACTTC. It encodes CASSQDKETQYF.

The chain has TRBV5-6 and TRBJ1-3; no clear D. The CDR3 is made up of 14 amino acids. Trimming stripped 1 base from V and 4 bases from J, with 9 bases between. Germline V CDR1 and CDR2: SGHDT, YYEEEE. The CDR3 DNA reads TGTGCCAGCAGCTTGAGCCAAATGGGAAACACCATATATTTT. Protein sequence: CASSLSQMGNTIYF.

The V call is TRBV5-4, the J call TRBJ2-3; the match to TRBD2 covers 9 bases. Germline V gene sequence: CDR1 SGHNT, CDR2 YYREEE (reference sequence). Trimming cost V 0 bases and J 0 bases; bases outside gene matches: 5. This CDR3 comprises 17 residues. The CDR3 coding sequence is TGTGCCAGCAGCTTGGTGCTAGCGGGGACGAGCACAGATACGCAGTATTTT. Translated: CASSLVLAGTSTDTQYF.

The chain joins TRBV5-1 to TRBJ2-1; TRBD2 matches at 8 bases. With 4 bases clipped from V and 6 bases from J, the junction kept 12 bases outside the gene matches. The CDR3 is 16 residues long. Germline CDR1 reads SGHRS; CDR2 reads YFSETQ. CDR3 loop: CASSRRGGRNSNEQFF. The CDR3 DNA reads TGCGCCAGCAGCCGTCGGGGGGGCCGAAATAGCAATGAGCAGTTCTTC.

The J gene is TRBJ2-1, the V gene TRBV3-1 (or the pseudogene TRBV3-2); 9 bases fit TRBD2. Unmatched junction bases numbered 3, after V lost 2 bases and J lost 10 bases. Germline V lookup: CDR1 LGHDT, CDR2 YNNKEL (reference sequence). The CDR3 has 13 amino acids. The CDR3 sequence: CASSQFLAGEQFF. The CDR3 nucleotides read TGTGCCAGCAGCCAATTCCTAGCGGGGGAGCAGTTCTTC.

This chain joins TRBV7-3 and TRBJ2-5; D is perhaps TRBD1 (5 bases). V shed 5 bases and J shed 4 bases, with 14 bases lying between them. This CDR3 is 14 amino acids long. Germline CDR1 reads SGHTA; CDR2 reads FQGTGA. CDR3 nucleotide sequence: TGTGCCAGCAGCCCCCAGGGTCAGGGAGAGACCCAGTACTTC. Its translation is CASSPQGQGETQYF.

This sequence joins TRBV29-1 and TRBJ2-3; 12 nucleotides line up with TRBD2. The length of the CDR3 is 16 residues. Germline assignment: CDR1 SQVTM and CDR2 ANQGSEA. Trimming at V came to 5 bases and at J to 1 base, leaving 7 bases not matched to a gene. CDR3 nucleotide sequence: TGCAGCGTTACCCCTAGCGGGGGGGGTGGCACAGATACGCAGTATTTT. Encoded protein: CSVTPSGGGGTDTQYF.

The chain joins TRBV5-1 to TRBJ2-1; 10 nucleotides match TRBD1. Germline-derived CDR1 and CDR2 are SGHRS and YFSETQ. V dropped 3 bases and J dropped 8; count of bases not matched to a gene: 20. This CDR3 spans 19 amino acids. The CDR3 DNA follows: TGCGCCAGCAGCTCCTCCGGGACAGGGGCCCCGAGACTAGCTGATGAGCAGTTCTTC. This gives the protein CASSSSGTGAPRLADEQFF.

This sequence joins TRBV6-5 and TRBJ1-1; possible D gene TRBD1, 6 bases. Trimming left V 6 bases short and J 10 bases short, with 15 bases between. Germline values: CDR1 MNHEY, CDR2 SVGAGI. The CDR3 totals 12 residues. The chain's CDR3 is CASRSDSGAAFF. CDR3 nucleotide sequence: TGTGCCAGCAGGTCAGATTCAGGGGCAGCTTTCTTT.

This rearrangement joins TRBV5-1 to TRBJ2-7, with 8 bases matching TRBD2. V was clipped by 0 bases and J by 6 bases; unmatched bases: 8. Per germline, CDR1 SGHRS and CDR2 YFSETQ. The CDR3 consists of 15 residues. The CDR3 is CASSLDTGGRAEQYF. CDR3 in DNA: TGCGCCAGCAGCTTGGATACGGGGGGGCGGGCCGAGCAGTACTTC.

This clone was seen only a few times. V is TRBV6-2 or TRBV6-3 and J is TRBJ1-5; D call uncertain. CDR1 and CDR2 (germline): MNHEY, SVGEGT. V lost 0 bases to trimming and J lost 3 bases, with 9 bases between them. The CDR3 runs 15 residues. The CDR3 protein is CASSYSRGINQPQHF. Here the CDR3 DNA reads TGTGCCAGCAGTTACTCAAGAGGAATCAATCAGCCCCAGCATTTT.